This is a list of T cell receptor beta chains from one sample in a study of cytomegalovirus exposure and HLA in healthy donors. The table came from immunoSEQ multiplex PCR; TCRdb's copy has only in-frame clones and leaves some out. Of around 130,000 clones in the sample, 70% were seen once. The sequencing input was PBMCs. Receptor source: a woman aged 25 to 45 in good health and CMV-seronegative. Both conserved end residues are part of each CDR3. D genes are given only for firm matches. Only some rows state a clone size, as once, few, many or a class for expanded clones.

clone size,J gene,V gene,D gene,CDR3 protein,CDR3 DNA
.,TRBJ2-7,TRBV6-1,TRBD2,CASLIAGGPYEQYF,TGTGCCAGCCTAATAGCGGGAGGCCCCTACGAGCAGTACTTC
.,TRBJ1-1,TRBV5-1,TRBD1,CASSSGQGATAEAFF,TGCGCCAGCAGCTCGGGACAGGGGGCAACGGCGGAAGCTTTCTTT
.,TRBJ1-5,TRBV4-1,.,CASSPPGGMGQPQHF,TGCGCCAGCAGCCCACCGGGGGGTATGGGGCAGCCCCAGCATTTT
few,TRBJ1-3,TRBV2,.,CASSLTGGNTIYF,TGTGCCAGCAGCCTGACTGGTGGAAACACCATATATTTT
.,TRBJ1-4,TRBV30,.,CAWSVAEKLFF,TGTGCCTGGAGTGTAGCTGAAAAACTGTTTTTT
once,TRBJ1-6,TRBV2,.,CASSNGQFNSPLHF,TGTGCCAGCAGTAACGGACAGTTTAATTCACCCCTCCACTTT
.,TRBJ1-1,TRBV29-1,.,CSVEDSPGVGTEAFF,TGCAGCGTTGAAGATAGCCCGGGAGTGGGCACTGAAGCTTTCTTT
once,TRBJ1-3,TRBV2,TRBD1,CASRPGTAGNTIYF,TGTGCCAGCAGGCCCGGGACAGCGGGAAACACCATATATTTT
.,TRBJ2-5,TRBV28,.,CASSSQGRTLQETQYF,TGTGCCAGCAGTTCCCAGGGGAGAACCCTCCAAGAGACCCAGTACTTC
.,TRBJ2-7,TRBV6-1,.,CASRLQGLPYEQYF,TGTGCCAGCAGGCTACAGGGCCTCCCCTACGAGCAGTACTTC
once,TRBJ2-3,TRBV6-1,.,CASNLNAVSTDTQYF,TGTGCCAGCAATCTCAATGCGGTTAGCACAGATACGCAGTATTTT
.,TRBJ2-7,TRBV5-4,.,CASAFWPLRGSYEQYF,TGTGCCAGCGCCTTCTGGCCCTTGCGGGGCTCCTACGAGCAGTACTTC
.,TRBJ2-1,TRBV2,.,CASTRGRASYNEQFF,TGTGCCAGCACCCGAGGCAGGGCCTCCTACAATGAGCAGTTCTTC
.,TRBJ1-2,TRBV19,TRBD1,CASSISGQGSYGYTF,TGTGCCAGTAGTATCTCTGGACAGGGAAGCTATGGCTACACCTTC
.,TRBJ2-2,TRBV7-3,.,CASSAGGELFF,TGTGCCAGCAGCGCCGGAGGAGAGCTGTTTTTT
.,TRBJ2-7,TRBV4-2,.,CASSLSTKQYF,TGTGCCAGCAGCCTTTCTACGAAGCAGTACTTC
once,TRBJ2-5,TRBV7-2,TRBD1,CASSGQGHQTQYF,TGTGCCAGCAGTGGACAGGGCCACCAGACCCAGTACTTC
.,TRBJ2-2,TRBV2,TRBD2,CASSDQLAGGRTDTGELFF,TGTGCCAGCAGTGACCAACTAGCGGGGGGGCGTACGGACACCGGGGAGCTGTTTTTT
.,TRBJ2-5,TRBV19,TRBD2,CASSTRLALQETQYF,TGTGCCAGTAGTACCCGACTAGCCCTACAAGAGACCCAGTACTTC
.,TRBJ2-1,TRBV7-8,.,CASSFRYNEQFF,TGTGCCAGCAGCTTCCGCTACAATGAGCAGTTCTTC
few,TRBJ1-2,TRBV19,TRBD1,CASRTGDYGYTF,TGTGCCAGTAGGACAGGGGACTATGGCTACACCTTC
.,TRBJ1-1,TRBV29-1,.,CSTYGGLNTEAFF,TGCAGCACATACGGAGGCCTGAACACTGAAGCTTTCTTT
few,TRBJ1-2,TRBV21-1,.,CASSNPGQAPEGYGYTF,TGTGCCAGCAGCAATCCGGGACAGGCCCCCGAGGGGTATGGCTACACCTTC
.,TRBJ2-1,TRBV10-3,TRBD2,CAISVAGGSYNEQFF,TGTGCCATCAGTGTAGCGGGGGGGTCCTACAATGAGCAGTTCTTC
.,TRBJ1-1,TRBV7-9,TRBD1,CASSPLTGGTEAFF,TGTGCCAGCAGCCCGCTAACAGGGGGCACTGAAGCTTTCTTT
few,TRBJ1-6,TRBV6-5,.,CASSYFRGPINSPLHF,TGTGCCAGCAGTTACTTCAGGGGACCGATTAATTCACCCCTCCACTTT
.,TRBJ1-5,TRBV28,.,CASRRTAWGPQHF,TGTGCCAGCAGAAGGACAGCGTGGGGGCCCCAGCATTTT
.,TRBJ1-1,TRBV5-8,TRBD1,CATQRFQGENTEAFF,TGTGCCACCCAACGATTCCAGGGGGAGAACACTGAAGCTTTCTTT